The 27 T cell receptor beta chains presented below share a single source sample, sequenced in a study of blood T cell repertoires in COVID-19. Produced via immunoSEQ multiplex PCR; TCRdb's table is partial and in-frame only. Of 250,000 to 300,000 clones listed, 88% are singletons. Specimen: PBMCs or T cells enriched from blood (not recorded which). Source of these receptors: a woman aged 25 to 39 who had recovered from COVID-19.

J is TRBJ1-2 and V is TRBV28; 7 bases are a match to TRBD1. V lost 4 bases and J lost 4; bases outside the gene matches: 9. Germline lookup yields CDR1 MDHEN and CDR2 SYDVKM. This CDR3 spans 15 amino acids. In DNA, the CDR3 is TGTGCCAGCAGTTCCCCCCAGACAGGGCTCTATGGCTACACCTTC. Amino acids: CASSSPQTGLYGYTF.

This sequence joins TRBV18 and TRBJ1-3; TRBD1 agrees at 8 bases. CDR1 is KGHSH and CDR2 is LQKENI in the germline V gene. Trimming cost V 1 base and J 3 bases; bases outside gene matches: 8. This CDR3 region has 17 residues. The DNA for the CDR3 is TGTGCCAGCTCACCACAGCCGCGACAGGGGTTTGGAAACACCATATATTTT. It is translated as CASSPQPRQGFGNTIYF.

The chain joins TRBV28 to TRBJ2-7; D is unclear. This CDR3 is 11 amino acids long. The germline gives CDR1 MDHEN, CDR2 SYDVKM. V was shortened by 3 bases and J by 5 bases, with 5 bases between the two germline ends. The CDR3 region has the DNA TGTGCCAGCAGTTTTCCGGACGAGCAGTACTTC. The encoded protein is CASSFPDEQYF. Supplemented by reference TRBV28 and TRBJ2-7, the full variable domain reads DVKVTQSSRYLVKRTGEKVFLECVQDMDHENMFWYRQDPGLGLRLIYFSYDVKMKEKGDIPEGYSVSREKKERFSLILESASTNQTSMYLCASSFPDEQYFGPGTRLTVT.

DNA of the CDR3: TGTGCCAGCAGTTACCGACCACTATTAGGCGAGCAGTACTTC. Translated, it gives CASSYRPLLGEQYF. The gene calls are TRBV6-6 and TRBJ2-7; no clear D. Germline CDR1 and CDR2: MNHNY and SVGAGI (reference sequence). Trimming cost V 2 bases and J 6 bases, with 14 bases left between them. The CDR3 is made up of 14 amino acids.

Worth noting for this clone: This same CDR3 is encoded by further DNA sequences in the sample. The CDR3, as DNA: TGTGCCAGCTCACCCACAGGGAAAGAGACCCAGTACTTC. It yields the protein CASSPTGKETQYF. The chain combines TRBV18 with TRBJ2-5; weak D call: TRBD1 (6 bases). Germline V CDR1 and CDR2: KGHSH, LQKENI. The CDR3 has 13 amino acids. V was trimmed by 3 bases and J by 3 bases, leaving 8 bases between them.

The rearrangement uses TRBV10-2 and TRBJ2-1; the D gene is possibly TRBD2 (5 bases). Trimming pared 8 bases from V and 9 bases from J, leaving 14 bases between. Germline lookup yields CDR1 WSHSY and CDR2 SAAADI. The CDR3 covers 12 residues. In DNA form, the CDR3 reads TGCGCCAGCCGGGAACTATCCAGTGAGCAGTTCTTC. Its protein is CASRELSSEQFF.

The gene calls are TRBV5-1 and TRBJ2-7, with 8 bases that match TRBD2. J gave up 0 bases and V 4 bases, and 12 bases lay outside the gene matches. This CDR3 is 17 amino acids long. The V gene's germline CDR1 is SGHRS and CDR2 YFSETQ. The CDR3 DNA is TGCGCCAGCAGCCGTACTACTAGCGGTCTCAGCTCCTACGAGCAGTACTTC. It is translated as CASSRTTSGLSSYEQYF.

The chain uses TRBV4-3 and TRBJ2-5, with D possibly matching TRBD2 (6 bases). Between the trimmed V and J ends, which lost 0 bases and 5 bases, there was a span of 16 bases. The CDR3 extends over 16 amino acids. Germline V lookup: CDR1 LGHNA, CDR2 YSLEER. CDR3 residues: CASSQDVPGLVETQYF. In DNA, the CDR3 is TGCGCCAGCAGCCAAGATGTTCCGGGACTGGTTGAGACCCAGTACTTC.

The chain has TRBV5-1 and TRBJ2-2, with D tentatively TRBD2 (6 bases). The V and J ends lost 0 bases and 2 bases respectively, with 11 bases between them. The CDR3 has 16 residues. Per germline, CDR1 SGHRS and CDR2 YFSETQ. CDR3: CASSLAGTQNTGELFF. The DNA for the CDR3 is TGCGCCAGCAGCTTGGCCGGGACTCAAAACACCGGGGAGCTGTTTTTT.

This clone was seen a handful of times. The J gene is TRBJ2-5, the V gene TRBV16; TRBD2 agrees at 10 bases. This CDR3 region has 18 residues. CDR1 KGHSY and CDR2 FQNENV come from the germline V gene. The ends lost 0 bases at V and 5 bases at J; junction bases unmatched: 12. CDR3 in DNA: TGTGCCAGCAGCCAATCTTGGTCGAGCGGGAGGGCTCCGGAGACCCAGTACTTC. This translates into CASSQSWSSGRAPETQYF.

The chain recombines TRBV9 with TRBJ1-2, with 12 bases aligning to TRBD1. Unmatched junction bases numbered 6, after V lost 0 bases and J lost 6 bases. Germline-derived CDR1 and CDR2 are SGDLS and YYNGEE. This CDR3 spans 16 amino acids. Here the CDR3 DNA reads TGTGCCAGCAGCGTAGACTTGGGACAGGGGGCAGATGGCTACACCTTC. Encoded protein: CASSVDLGQGADGYTF. The full variable domain, in which reference TRBV9 and TRBJ1-2 provide the parts outside the CDR3, is DSGVTQTPKHLITATGQRVTLRCSPRSGDLSVYWYQQSLDQGLQFLIQYYNGEERAKGNILERFSAQQFPDLHSELNLSSLELGDSALYFCASSVDLGQGADGYTFGSGTRLTVV.

V is TRBV5-1 and J is TRBJ2-1; TRBD2 matches 11 bases. The CDR3 loop spans 17 amino acids. V lost 2 bases to trimming and J lost 4 bases; unmatched junction nucleotides: 8. Per the germline V gene, CDR1 is SGHRS and CDR2 is YFSETQ. CDR3 protein: CASSLVSGRAGYNEQFF. CDR3 DNA sequence: TGCGCCAGCAGCTTAGTTAGCGGGAGGGCAGGGTACAATGAGCAGTTCTTC.

The chain recombines TRBV9 with TRBJ2-1, with 10 bases aligning to TRBD2. Germline CDR1 reads SGDLS; CDR2 reads YYNGEE. Trimming took 1 base from V and 8 from J; bases not matched to a gene: 6. CDR3 length equals 15 residues. Written as DNA, the CDR3 is TGTGCCAGCAGCGTACTGGGACTAGCGTCGGATGAGCAGTTCTTC. Amino acid sequence: CASSVLGLASDEQFF.

The genes are TRBV9 and TRBJ2-5, with 10 bases that match TRBD2. This CDR3 is built from 15 residues. V was pared by 3 bases and J by 4 bases, with 6 bases of the junction left unmatched. Germline assignment: CDR1 SGDLS and CDR2 YYNGEE. The CDR3 sequence: CASSGRTSGTETQYF. The CDR3 nucleotides read TGTGCCAGCAGCGGACGGACTAGCGGAACAGAGACCCAGTACTTC.

This chain links TRBV14 with TRBJ2-3; 9 bases fit TRBD2. The length of the CDR3 is 18 residues. Germline trimming cut 3 bases from V and 2 bases from J; bases unmatched to any gene: 12. Per the germline V gene, CDR1 is SGHDN and CDR2 is FVKESK. The CDR3 nucleotides are TGTGCCAGCAGCCAGAGGAGCGGGACTAGCAGATTCACAGATACGCAGTATTTT. Its translation: CASSQRSGTSRFTDTQYF.

The chain uses TRBV11-3 and TRBJ2-4, with no clear D. Per the germline V gene, CDR1 is SGHNT and CDR2 is YENEEA. The CDR3 has 16 residues. V gave up 1 base and J gave up 1 base, with 11 bases separating them. The CDR3 is CASSLAVNLAKNIQYF. For the CDR3, the DNA is TGTGCCAGCAGCTTAGCGGTTAACTTGGCCAAAAACATTCAGTACTTC.

V and J are TRBV19 and TRBJ1-4, with 12 positions matching TRBD1. The V gene end was trimmed by 6 bases and the J gene end by 7 bases; junction bases not matched to a gene: 3. The germline V gene encodes CDR1 LNHDA and CDR2 SQIVND (reference sequence). There are 14 residues in the CDR3. The CDR3 region is CASSRDRGREKLFF. Written as DNA, the CDR3 is TGTGCCAGTAGCCGGGACAGGGGGCGTGAAAAACTGTTTTTT. The complete variable domain, with remaining parts taken from reference TRBV19 and TRBJ1-4, reads DGGITQSPKYLFRKEGQNVTLSCEQNLNHDAMYWYRQDPGQGLRLIYYSQIVNDFQKGDIAEGYSVSREKKESFPLTVTSAQKNPTAFYLCASSRDRGREKLFFGSGTQLSVL.

This sequence joins TRBV5-6 and TRBJ1-1; a weak D match, TRBD1 (5 bases). Looked up from germline, CDR1 is SGHDT and CDR2 is YYEEEE. V was trimmed by 3 bases and J by 4 bases, leaving 7 bases between them. The CDR3 totals 12 residues. CDR3 region: CASSSGGTEAFF. CDR3 coding DNA: TGTGCCAGCAGCTCGGGGGGCACTGAAGCTTTCTTT. Supplemented by reference TRBV5-6 and TRBJ1-1, the full variable domain reads DAGVTQSPTHLIKTRGQQVTLRCSPKSGHDTVSWYQQALGQGPQFIFQYYEEEERQRGNFPDRFSGHQFPNYSSELNVNALLLGDSALYLCASSSGGTEAFFGQGTRLTVV.

The chain uses TRBV28 and TRBJ1-2, with TRBD1 matching over 9 bases. The trim removed 5 bases at V and 4 bases at J, leaving 2 bases unmatched. Germline V gene lookup returns CDR1 MDHEN and CDR2 SYDVKM. This CDR3 contains 13 residues. CDR3 protein: CASSQGQGYGYTF. The DNA of the CDR3 is TGTGCCAGCAGTCAGGGACAGGGCTATGGCTACACCTTC.

The J gene is TRBJ1-5, the V gene TRBV7-9; maybe TRBD1 (6 bases). V lost 0 bases, J lost 2 bases, and 20 bases lay in between. The CDR3 totals 19 residues. The V gene's germline CDR1 is SEHNR and CDR2 FQNEAQ (reference sequence). For the CDR3, the DNA is TGTGCCAGCAGCTTAGCCACAAAGGCAGGGGAGGGTGGCAATCAGCCCCAGCATTTT. Its translation is CASSLATKAGEGGNQPQHF. The whole variable domain, remainder taken from reference TRBV7-9 and TRBJ1-5, is DTGVSQNPRHKITKRGQNVTFRCDPISEHNRLYWYRQTLGQGPEFLTYFQNEAQLEKSRLLSDRFSAERPKGSFSTLEIQRTEQGDSAMYLCASSLATKAGEGGNQPQHFGDGTRLSIL.

The table lists this clone with a count of one. V usage is TRBV19 and J usage is TRBJ2-6; 7 bases align to TRBD1. Germline V gives CDR1 LNHDA, CDR2 SQIVND (reference sequence). CDR3 length: 20 residues. J gave up 4 bases and V 3 bases, and 18 bases lay outside the gene matches. The chain's CDR3 is CASSIPSTGLVLDGANVLTF. CDR3 bases: TGTGCCAGTAGTATCCCGTCGACAGGGCTCGTCCTCGACGGGGCCAACGTCCTGACTTTC.

This clone was seen once. The rearrangement joins TRBV27 to TRBJ2-6; D gene uncertain. Germline CDR1 reads MNHEY; CDR2 reads SMNVEV (reference sequence). CDR3 length: 14 residues. Trimming left V 8 bases short and J 4 bases short, with 12 bases between. CDR3 nucleotide sequence: TGTGCCAGCGGGCCTGGGTTCGGGGCCAACGTCCTGACTTTC. Amino acid sequence: CASGPGFGANVLTF.

The table lists this clone with a count of one. This chain uses TRBV7-8 with TRBJ1-6; D is undetermined. The CDR3 consists of 13 residues. The V and J ends lost 10 bases and 6 bases respectively, with 13 bases between them. The germline V gene has CDR1 SGHVS and CDR2 FQNEAQ. The CDR3 nucleotides are TGTGCCACCAACCTCAGGTCTAATTCACCCCTCCACTTT. Amino acids: CATNLRSNSPLHF. Full variable domain (rest looked up from reference TRBV7-8 and TRBJ1-6): GAGVSQSPRYKVAKRGQDVALRCDPISGHVSLFWYQQALGQGPEFLTYFQNEAQLDKSGLPSDRFFAERPEGSVSTLKIQRTQQEDSAVYLCATNLRSNSPLHFGNGTRLTVT.

The chain is built from TRBV6-5 and TRBJ2-7; 11 nucleotides match TRBD1. V shed 5 bases and J 4 bases; nucleotides not matched to a gene: 4. Germline V gene lookup returns CDR1 MNHEY and CDR2 SVGAGI. The CDR3 is made up of 14 amino acids. The CDR3 nucleotides read TGTGCCAGCAGTCTGGGGACAGGGGGGTACGAGCAGTACTTC. Translated, it gives CASSLGTGGYEQYF.

This sequence joins TRBV3-1 (or the pseudogene TRBV3-2) and TRBJ2-1; TRBD2 agrees at 10 bases. Per germline, CDR1 LGHDT and CDR2 YNNKEL (reference sequence). The V gene end was trimmed by 5 bases and the J gene end by 5 bases; junction bases not matched to a gene: 9. The CDR3 loop spans 16 amino acids. CDR3 DNA sequence: TGTGCCAGCAGCTTGACTAGCGGGCTGTGGGACAATGAGCAGTTCTTC. It specifies CASSLTSGLWDNEQFF.

V gene TRBV9 combines with J gene TRBJ2-1, with 9 bases lining up with TRBD2. This CDR3 comprises 14 residues. From germline, CDR1 is SGDLS and CDR2 YYNGEE. The V gene end was trimmed by 2 bases and the J gene end by 9 bases; junction bases not matched to a gene: 6. CDR3 DNA: TGTGCCAGCAGCGTCCCTAGCGGGGCGGGTGAGCAGTTCTTC. Translated: CASSVPSGAGEQFF.

This chain connects TRBV9 to TRBJ1-1, with no clear D. Trimming removed 6 bases from V and 0 bases from J, with 9 bases in between. The CDR3 spans 13 residues. Germline CDR1 and CDR2: SGDLS and YYNGEE. CDR3 nucleotides: TGTGCCAGCACCCCCCGGGTGAACACTGAAGCTTTCTTT. Residues: CASTPRVNTEAFF.